Each of the 3 T cell receptor beta chains below was sequenced from the same sample in a study of cytomegalovirus exposure and HLA in healthy donors. Here immunoSEQ multiplex PCR was the method, and the copy in TCRdb shows in-frame clones only, minus some. The sample shows about 360,000 clones, 75% to 90% of them seen only once. Sequenced sample: PBMCs. These receptors originate from a woman aged 18 to 35 in good health and CMV-seronegative.

J is TRBJ1-5 and V is TRBV28; no clear D gene. Germline V CDR1 and CDR2: MDHEN, SYDVKM. The V and J ends lost 5 bases and 3 bases respectively, with 11 bases between them. The CDR3 totals 14 residues. The CDR3 region is CASSPRLYNQPQHF. The CDR3 region has the DNA TGTGCCAGCAGTCCCCGGTTGTACAATCAGCCCCAGCATTTT. Supplemented by reference TRBV28 and TRBJ1-5, the full variable domain reads DVKVTQSSRYLVKRTGEKVFLECVQDMDHENMFWYRQDPGLGLRLIYFSYDVKMKEKGDIPEGYSVSREKKERFSLILESASTNQTSMYLCASSPRLYNQPQHFGDGTRLSIL.

The CDR3 spells CASSPRGDTQYF. The CDR3 region has the DNA TGTGCCAGCAGCCCTCGGGGAGATACGCAGTATTTT. The gene calls are TRBV28 and TRBJ2-3; D might be TRBD2 (5 bases). Germline V gene lookup returns CDR1 MDHEN and CDR2 SYDVKM. This CDR3 region has 12 residues. Trimming shortened V by 6 bases and J by 5 bases, and 9 bases separated the two germline ends.

This chain links TRBV28 with TRBJ1-1; tentatively, D is TRBD1 (5 bases). CDR1 is MDHEN and CDR2 is SYDVKM in the germline V gene. V was shortened by 2 bases and J by 1 base, with 11 bases between the two germline ends. This CDR3 comprises 15 residues. The CDR3 coding sequence is TGTGCCAGCAGTTTAAGGAACAGGCCGAACACTGAAGCTTTCTTT. Encoded protein: CASSLRNRPNTEAFF.